A single sample gave rise to the 17 T cell receptor beta chains below, sequenced in a study of CD8 T cells in ankylosing spondylitis. Study results and caveats: Ankylosing spondylitis blood appeared to carry a characteristic TCR beta motif of roughly eight highly homologous variants.

TCRdb reprocessed the 5' RACE reads via MiXCR and lists one record per CDR3 protein. The sample includes about 500,000 distinct CDR3 sequences, over 9.5% of them seen just once. Their antigens are not known. The sequencing input was blood, either unsorted or a sorted T cell fraction (not recorded which). All receptors come from a male donor with ankylosing spondylitis.

This clonotype has ten or more counts. CDR3 in amino acids: CSVEEGGGGTYNEQFF. DNA for the CDR3: TGCAGCGTTGAAGAAGGAGGGGGAGGGACCTACAATGAGCAGTTCTTC. The genes are TRBV29-1 and TRBJ2-1, with D maybe TRBD2 (7 bases). Trimming took off 0 bases at V and 2 bases at J, with 14 bases between the two ends. CDR1 is SQVTM and CDR2 is ANQGSEA in the germline V gene. CDR3 length equals 16 residues.

This clonotype was seen more than once but under ten times. V usage is TRBV5-4 and J usage is TRBJ2-7; a possible D gene is TRBD1 (5 bases). Germline CDR1 reads SGHNT; CDR2 reads YYREEE (reference sequence). The CDR3 spans 12 residues. The germline V and J ends were trimmed by 3 bases and 2 bases, with 6 bases remaining between them. Written as DNA, the CDR3 is TGTGCCAGCAGCTCGGACACCTACGAGCAGTACTTC. Amino acids: CASSSDTYEQYF.

This sequence joins TRBV20-1 and TRBJ2-2; the match to TRBD2 covers 7 bases. J gave up 8 bases and V 3 bases, and 6 bases lay outside the gene matches. This CDR3 spans 13 amino acids. The germline CDR1 and CDR2 sequences are DFQATT and SNEGSKA (reference sequence). The CDR3: CSASLGTNGELFF. In DNA, the CDR3 is TGCAGTGCTAGTTTGGGGACTAATGGGGAGCTGTTTTTT.

The V gene is TRBV11-2, the J gene TRBJ2-2; 12 positions match TRBD1. Germline V gene lookup returns CDR1 SGHAT and CDR2 FQNNGV. This CDR3 has 18 residues. The trim removed 4 bases at V and 6 bases at J, leaving 12 bases unmatched. Written as DNA, the CDR3 is TGTGCCAGCAGCTCCCGCGGGACAGGGGGCTTTGTTCCCGGGGAGCTGTTTTTT. Translation: CASSSRGTGGFVPGELFF.

The J gene is TRBJ1-6, the V gene TRBV4-1; TRBD1 matches at 9 bases. The length of the CDR3 is 16 residues. Looked up from germline, CDR1 is MGHRA and CDR2 is YSYEKL. V was clipped by 4 bases and J by 8 bases; unmatched bases: 9. CDR3 sequence (DNA): TGCGCCAGCAGCCGAGAACAGGGGGCAATTTATTCACCCCTCCACTTT. It specifies CASSREQGAIYSPLHF.

This clonotype turned up a few times. V and J are TRBV12-5 and TRBJ1-1; the D is unclear. Per germline, CDR1 LGHNT and CDR2 FRNRAP. CDR3 size: 13 residues. Trimming shortened V by 7 bases and J by 6 bases, and 15 bases separated the two germline ends. The CDR3 protein is CASAWNLVAEAFF. The CDR3 DNA is TGTGCTAGTGCTTGGAATTTGGTGGCTGAAGCTTTCTTT.

V is TRBV20-1 and J is TRBJ1-5; no clear D. The CDR3 is 13 residues long. Trimming removed 5 bases at V and 2 bases at J, with 10 bases between. Germline lookup yields CDR1 DFQATT and CDR2 SNEGSKA (reference sequence). The CDR3 reads CSARVARNQPQHF. In nucleotides, the CDR3 is TGCAGTGCTCGGGTAGCCCGCAATCAGCCCCAGCATTTT.

This clonotype showed up many times. The V gene is TRBV20-1, the J gene TRBJ2-3; 8 nucleotides agree with TRBD2. The ends lost 5 bases at V and 0 bases at J; junction bases unmatched: 4. The CDR3 extends over 14 amino acids. Germline V gene lookup returns CDR1 DFQATT and CDR2 SNEGSKA (reference sequence). CDR3 nucleotides: TGCAGTGCTTCCTCTAGCGGGAGCACAGATACGCAGTATTTT. This sequence encodes CSASSSGSTDTQYF.

This clonotype was observed at least ten times. V and J are TRBV20-1 and TRBJ1-5; D is perhaps TRBD1 (6 bases). This CDR3 region has 13 residues. Trimming shortened V by 0 bases and J by 5 bases, and 8 bases separated the two germline ends. The germline V gene has CDR1 DFQATT and CDR2 SNEGSKA (reference sequence). The CDR3 here is CSAREQGDQPQHF. The CDR3 DNA reads TGCAGTGCTAGAGAACAGGGAGATCAGCCCCAGCATTTT.

The table lists this clonotype with a few counts. The rearrangement links TRBV12-3 or TRBV12-4 to TRBJ2-5; 10 bases match TRBD1. This CDR3 comprises 15 residues. The ends lost 4 bases at V and 6 bases at J; junction bases unmatched: 8. CDR3 sequence: CASSSAGQGRQTQYF. In nucleotides, the CDR3 is TGTGCCAGCAGTTCAGCGGGACAGGGGCGGCAGACCCAGTACTTC.

This clonotype was observed a few times. The CDR3 protein is CASSLAGAHEQFF. CDR3 DNA: TGTGCCAGCAGCCTAGCGGGAGCCCATGAGCAGTTCTTC. The chain couples TRBV5-6 to TRBJ2-1; 10 bases are a match to TRBD2. CDR1 and CDR2 (germline): SGHDT, YYEEEE. This CDR3 spans 13 amino acids. With V trimmed by 4 bases and J by 8 bases, 3 bases remained unmatched.

This clonotype was counted a few times. V and J are TRBV20-1 and TRBJ2-5, with D maybe TRBD2 (6 bases). Germline V gene sequence: CDR1 DFQATT, CDR2 SNEGSKA (reference sequence). The V end lost 1 base, the J end lost 3 bases, and 12 bases lay between the germline ends. The CDR3 length is 14 residues. CDR3 nucleotide sequence: TGCAGTGCTAGAGTGCCCGGGGGAAAAGAGACCCAGTACTTC. It encodes CSARVPGGKETQYF.

There are many counts of this clonotype. The rearrangement joins TRBV5-1 to TRBJ2-7, with D tentatively TRBD1 (6 bases). CDR3 length: 14 amino acids. Per the germline V gene, CDR1 is SGHRS and CDR2 is YFSETQ. Trimming removed 0 bases from V and 0 bases from J, with 7 bases in between. CDR3 coding DNA: TGCGCCAGCAGCTTGGGGGACACCTCCTACGAGCAGTACTTC. Translating gives CASSLGDTSYEQYF. The variable domain in full, completed from reference TRBV5-1 and TRBJ2-7, reads KAGVTQTPRYLIKTRGQQVTLSCSPISGHRSVSWYQQTPGQGLQFLFEYFSETQRNKGNFPGRFSGRQFSNSRSEMNVSTLELGDSALYLCASSLGDTSYEQYFGPGTRLTVT.

This clonotype appeared many times. The rearrangement uses TRBV5-1 and TRBJ2-3; no reliable D call. The length of the CDR3 is 16 residues. V was shortened by 0 bases and J by 4 bases, with 15 bases between the two germline ends. Germline values: CDR1 SGHRS, CDR2 YFSETQ. The DNA for the CDR3 is TGCGCCAGCAGCTTGGAGTCCGGGTTAGGGCCAGATACGCAGTATTTT. Residues: CASSLESGLGPDTQYF.

Here the CDR3 DNA reads TGTGCCAGCTCACCACCAGGCGCTAACGGGGAGACCCAGTACTTC. It is translated as CASSPPGANGETQYF. The chain uses TRBV18 and TRBJ2-5; D is unclear. Trimming pared 0 bases from V and 5 bases from J, leaving 13 bases between. There are 15 residues in the CDR3. Germline V lookup: CDR1 KGHSH, CDR2 LQKENI.

The chain combines TRBV20-1 with TRBJ2-7; D not resolved. Trimming cost V 1 base and J 3 bases, with 7 bases left between them. The germline CDR1 and CDR2 sequences are DFQATT and SNEGSKA (reference sequence). This CDR3 region has 12 residues. In DNA form, the CDR3 reads TGCAGTGCTAGAGTAGCAGGCTACGAGCAGTACTTC. It yields the protein CSARVAGYEQYF.

The V gene is TRBV5-1, the J gene TRBJ1-2; D remains ambiguous. V dropped 4 bases and J dropped 9 bases, with 16 bases sitting between them. In germline, CDR1 is SGHRS, CDR2 YFSETQ. The CDR3 loop spans 13 amino acids. This chain's CDR3 is CASSRQLERSYTF. For the CDR3, the DNA is TGCGCCAGCAGCAGGCAGCTGGAAAGGAGCTACACCTTC.